The 11 T cell receptor beta chains in this list originate from one sample, sequenced in a study of T cell responses to AZD1222 COVID-19 vaccine. The method was immunoSEQ multiplex PCR; TCRdb's version includes in-frame clones alone and lacks a portion of them. In the table there are 55,000 to 80,000 clones, around 84% of which are singletons. Sequenced here: peripheral blood, sampled on day 0 of AZD1222 vaccination. All receptors derive from an adult in good health.

The V call is TRBV27, the J call TRBJ2-7; possible D gene TRBD2, 5 bases. The CDR3 has 13 residues. The V gene lost 5 bases and the J gene lost 0 bases, with 8 bases spanning the gap. Per germline, CDR1 MNHEY and CDR2 SMNVEV (reference sequence). CDR3 sequence reads: CASSIAISYEQYF. For the CDR3, the DNA is TGTGCCAGCAGTATAGCGATCTCCTACGAGCAGTACTTC.

The CDR3 DNA is TGTGCCAGCAGTTTAGGAGGACTAGCGGGATGGGGCGGCAATGAGCAGTTCTTC. Translating gives CASSLGGLAGWGGNEQFF. This chain connects TRBV28 to TRBJ2-1, with 12 bases that match TRBD2. The V gene end was trimmed by 2 bases and the J gene end by 6 bases; junction bases not matched to a gene: 11. Germline CDR1 MDHEN, CDR2 SYDVKM. The CDR3 runs 18 residues.

The chain joins TRBV6-2 or TRBV6-3 to TRBJ2-7; 8 nucleotides match TRBD1. With V trimmed by 0 bases and J by 2 bases, 6 bases remained unmatched. The CDR3 length is 16 residues. Germline CDR1 reads MNHEY; CDR2 reads SVGEGT. CDR3 in amino acids: CASSYSRQGAPYEQYF. In DNA, the CDR3 is TGTGCCAGCAGTTACTCGAGGCAGGGGGCCCCCTACGAGCAGTACTTC.

V gene TRBV29-1 combines with J gene TRBJ2-1; D ambiguous. Trimming removed 4 bases from V and 6 bases from J, with 10 bases in between. The CDR3 has 12 amino acids. Germline CDR1 and CDR2: SQVTM and ANQGSEA. Here the CDR3 reads CSVAQSGNEQFF. The CDR3 DNA reads TGCAGCGTTGCACAGAGTGGCAATGAGCAGTTCTTC.

DNA for the CDR3: TGCGCCAGCAGCCACGGGACTAGCGGGATCTACGAGCAGTACTTC. It yields the protein CASSHGTSGIYEQYF. The chain carries TRBV4-3 and TRBJ2-7; 13 nucleotides match TRBD2. V lost 3 bases and J lost 3; bases outside the gene matches: 2. Germline V gene sequence: CDR1 LGHNA, CDR2 YSLEER. CDR3 size: 15 residues.

The V gene is TRBV6-5, the J gene TRBJ1-1; D is uncertain. Germline CDR1 MNHEY, CDR2 SVGAGI. The CDR3 sequence is 13 residues long. Trimming removed 6 bases at V and 2 bases at J, with 10 bases between. The CDR3 nucleotides are TGTGCCAGCAGCAGACAAGGAAACACTGAAGCTTTCTTT. It encodes CASSRQGNTEAFF.

The gene calls are TRBV11-2 and TRBJ1-2; no firm D call. Germline CDR1 is SGHAT and CDR2 is FQNNGV. Trimming pared 4 bases from V and 4 bases from J, leaving 7 bases between. The CDR3 spans 12 residues. DNA for the CDR3: TGTGCCAGCAGCTCAACTTTCTATGGCTACACCTTC. Translating it yields CASSSTFYGYTF.

V usage is TRBV19 and J usage is TRBJ1-4; perhaps TRBD1 as D (5 bases). The CDR3 consists of 15 residues. Germline V lookup: CDR1 LNHDA, CDR2 SQIVND (reference sequence). Trimming took off 5 bases at V and 7 bases at J, with 17 bases between the two ends. CDR3 nucleotides: TGTGCCAGTAGTCTCGTGAGGACAAGGGGTGAAAAACTGTTTTTT. The encoded protein is CASSLVRTRGEKLFF.

The chain employs TRBV16 and TRBJ1-1; D is unclear. The V gene lost 3 bases and the J gene lost 7 bases, with 6 bases spanning the gap. Germline V gene data show CDR1 as KGHSY and CDR2 as FQNENV. This CDR3 has 11 amino acids. The CDR3 nucleotides are TGTGCCAGCAGCCACCCCGGTGAAGCTTTCTTT. It codes for CASSHPGEAFF. The whole variable domain, remainder taken from reference TRBV16 and TRBJ1-1, is GEEVAQTPKHLVRGEGQKAKLYCAPIKGHSYVFWYQQVLKNEFKFLISFQNENVFDETGMPKERFSAKCLPNSPCSLEIQATKLEDSAVYFCASSHPGEAFFGQGTRLTVV.

The chain couples TRBV5-1 to TRBJ1-6; TRBD1 matches 7 bases. Germline V lookup: CDR1 SGHRS, CDR2 YFSETQ. V was clipped by 2 bases and J by 3 bases; unmatched bases: 5. The CDR3 covers 16 residues. In DNA form, the CDR3 reads TGCGCCAGCAGCTTTCAACGACAGGGCTATAATTCACCCCTCCACTTT. This sequence encodes CASSFQRQGYNSPLHF.

V and J are TRBV28 and TRBJ1-5; 7 bases map to TRBD1. The length of the CDR3 is 15 residues. The junction had 4 bases not matched to a gene; V was cut back by 2 bases and J by 3 bases. CDR1 is MDHEN, CDR2 SYDVKM, per germline. CDR3 region: CASSLLGQVNQPQHF. The CDR3 nucleotides are TGTGCCAGCAGTTTACTTGGACAGGTCAATCAGCCCCAGCATTTT.